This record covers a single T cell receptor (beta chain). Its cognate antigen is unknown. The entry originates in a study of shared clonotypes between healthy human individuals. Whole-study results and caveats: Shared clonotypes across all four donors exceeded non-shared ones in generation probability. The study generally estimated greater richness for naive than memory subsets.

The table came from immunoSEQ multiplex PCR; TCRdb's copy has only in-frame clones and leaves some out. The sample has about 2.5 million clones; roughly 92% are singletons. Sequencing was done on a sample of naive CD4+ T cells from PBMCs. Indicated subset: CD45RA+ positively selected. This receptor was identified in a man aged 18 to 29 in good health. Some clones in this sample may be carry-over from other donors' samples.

The CDR3 spells CASSPGTSGTETQYF. Here the CDR3 DNA reads TGTGCCAGCAGCCCCGGGACTAGCGGGACCGAGACCCAGTACTTC. The rearrangement links TRBV7-7 to TRBJ2-5, with 13 bases identical to TRBD2. Germline V lookup: CDR1 SSHAT, CDR2 FNYEAQ (reference sequence). The CDR3 contains 15 residues. The V and J ends lost 5 bases and 5 bases, in that order; junction bases with no gene match: 5.